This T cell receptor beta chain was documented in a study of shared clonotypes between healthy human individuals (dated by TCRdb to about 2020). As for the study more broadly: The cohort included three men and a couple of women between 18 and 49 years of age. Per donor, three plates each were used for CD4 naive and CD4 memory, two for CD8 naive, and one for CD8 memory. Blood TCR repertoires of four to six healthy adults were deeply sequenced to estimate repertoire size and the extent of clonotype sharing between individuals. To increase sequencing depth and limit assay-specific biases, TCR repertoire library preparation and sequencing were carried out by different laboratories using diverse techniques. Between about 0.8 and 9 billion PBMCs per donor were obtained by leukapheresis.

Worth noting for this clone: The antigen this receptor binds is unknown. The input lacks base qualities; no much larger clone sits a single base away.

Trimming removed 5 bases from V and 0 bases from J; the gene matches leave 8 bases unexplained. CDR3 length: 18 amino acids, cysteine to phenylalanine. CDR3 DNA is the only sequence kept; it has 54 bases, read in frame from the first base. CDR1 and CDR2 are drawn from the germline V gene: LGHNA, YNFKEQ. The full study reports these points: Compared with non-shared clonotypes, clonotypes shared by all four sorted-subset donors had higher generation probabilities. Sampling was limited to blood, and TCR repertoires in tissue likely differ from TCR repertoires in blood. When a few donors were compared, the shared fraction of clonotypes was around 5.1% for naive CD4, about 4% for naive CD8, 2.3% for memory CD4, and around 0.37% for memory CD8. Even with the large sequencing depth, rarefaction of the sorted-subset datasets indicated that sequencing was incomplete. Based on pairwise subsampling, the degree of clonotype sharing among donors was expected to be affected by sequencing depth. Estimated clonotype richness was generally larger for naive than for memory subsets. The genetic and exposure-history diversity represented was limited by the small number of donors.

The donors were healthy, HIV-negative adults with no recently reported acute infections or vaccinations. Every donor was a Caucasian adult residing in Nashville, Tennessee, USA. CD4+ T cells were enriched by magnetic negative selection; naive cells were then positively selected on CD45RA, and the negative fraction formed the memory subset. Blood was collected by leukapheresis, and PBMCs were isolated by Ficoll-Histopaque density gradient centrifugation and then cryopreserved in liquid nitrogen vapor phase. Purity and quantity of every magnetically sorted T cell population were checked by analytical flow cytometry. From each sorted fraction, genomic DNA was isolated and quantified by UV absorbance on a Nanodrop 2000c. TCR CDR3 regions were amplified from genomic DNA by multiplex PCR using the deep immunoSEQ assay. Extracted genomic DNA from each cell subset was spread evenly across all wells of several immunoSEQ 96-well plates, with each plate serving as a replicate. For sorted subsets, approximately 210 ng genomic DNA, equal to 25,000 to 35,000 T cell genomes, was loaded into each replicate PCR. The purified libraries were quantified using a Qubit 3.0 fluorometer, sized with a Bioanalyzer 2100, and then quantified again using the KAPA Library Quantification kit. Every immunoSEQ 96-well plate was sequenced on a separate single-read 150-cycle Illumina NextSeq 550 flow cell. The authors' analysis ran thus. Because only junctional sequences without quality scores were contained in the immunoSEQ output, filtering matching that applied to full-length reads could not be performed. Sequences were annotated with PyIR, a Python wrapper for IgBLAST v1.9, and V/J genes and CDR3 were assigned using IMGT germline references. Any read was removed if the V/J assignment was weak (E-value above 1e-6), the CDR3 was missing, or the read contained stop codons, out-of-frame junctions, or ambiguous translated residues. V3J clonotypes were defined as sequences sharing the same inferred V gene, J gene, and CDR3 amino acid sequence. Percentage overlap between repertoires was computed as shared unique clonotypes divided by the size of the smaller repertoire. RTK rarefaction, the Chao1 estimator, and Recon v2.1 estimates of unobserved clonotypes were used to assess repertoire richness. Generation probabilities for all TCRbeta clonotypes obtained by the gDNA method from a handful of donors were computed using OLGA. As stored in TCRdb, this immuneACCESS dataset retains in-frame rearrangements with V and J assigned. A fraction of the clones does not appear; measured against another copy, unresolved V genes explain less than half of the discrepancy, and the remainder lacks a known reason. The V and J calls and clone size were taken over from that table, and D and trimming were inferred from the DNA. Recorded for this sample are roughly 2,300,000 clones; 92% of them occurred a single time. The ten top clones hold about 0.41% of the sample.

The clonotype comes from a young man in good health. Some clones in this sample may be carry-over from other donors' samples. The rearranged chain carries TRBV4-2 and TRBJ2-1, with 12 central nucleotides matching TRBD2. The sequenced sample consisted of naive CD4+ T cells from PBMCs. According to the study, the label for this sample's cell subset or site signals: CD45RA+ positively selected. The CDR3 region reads CASSEATLAGGSYNEQFF. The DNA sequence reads TGTGCCAGCAGCGAAGCTACACTAGCGGGAGGCTCCTACAATGAGCAGTTCTTC.